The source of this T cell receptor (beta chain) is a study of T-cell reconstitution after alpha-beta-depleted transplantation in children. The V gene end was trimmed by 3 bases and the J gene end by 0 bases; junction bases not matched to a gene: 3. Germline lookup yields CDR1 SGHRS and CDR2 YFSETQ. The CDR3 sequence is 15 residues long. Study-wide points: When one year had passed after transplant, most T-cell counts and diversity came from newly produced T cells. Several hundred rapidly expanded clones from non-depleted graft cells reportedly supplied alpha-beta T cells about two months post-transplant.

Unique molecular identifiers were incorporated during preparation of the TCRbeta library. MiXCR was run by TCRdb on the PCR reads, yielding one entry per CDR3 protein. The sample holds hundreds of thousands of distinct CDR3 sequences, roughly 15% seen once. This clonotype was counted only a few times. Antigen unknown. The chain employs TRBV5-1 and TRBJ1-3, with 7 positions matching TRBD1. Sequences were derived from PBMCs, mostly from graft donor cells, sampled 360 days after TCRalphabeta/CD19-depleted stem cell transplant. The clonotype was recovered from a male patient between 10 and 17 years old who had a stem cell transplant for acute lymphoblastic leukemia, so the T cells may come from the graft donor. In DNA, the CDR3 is TGCGCCAGCAGCTGGACAGGCCTCTCTGGAAACACCATATATTTT. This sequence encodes CASSWTGLSGNTIYF.